The next 27 T cell receptor beta chains were all read from a single sample in a study of cytomegalovirus exposure and HLA in healthy donors (TCRdb year 2017). Library preparation used the immunoSEQ multiplex PCR assay. For the multiplex PCR, a mixture combining 60 forward primers for TCR Vbeta segments and 13 reverse primers for TCR Jbeta segments was used. TCRdb mirrors the immuneACCESS table, restricted to in-frame sequences. Some clones are absent from its copies; in checked studies, under half trace to an unresolved V gene, and the reason for the others is unknown. Present in this sample are 87,000 or so clones, roughly 71% of which were seen just once. The ten largest make up 4.5% to 6% of the sample. Sequences were obtained from PBMCs. The receptors were sampled from a woman aged 40 to 50 in good health and CMV-seronegative.

V and J are TRBV4-2 and TRBJ1-4; a possible D gene is TRBD1 (5 bases). Trimming removed 0 bases from V and 5 bases from J, with 16 bases in between. This CDR3 has 17 amino acids. Per germline, CDR1 LGHNA and CDR2 YNFKEQ. CDR3: CASSQDLKGKENEKLFF. CDR3 DNA sequence: TGTGCCAGCAGCCAAGATCTGAAGGGGAAGGAGAATGAAAAACTGTTTTTT.

Here the CDR3 reads CASSFSRVTEAFF. For the CDR3, the DNA is TGTGCCAGCAGCTTCTCGAGAGTCACTGAAGCTTTCTTT. The V gene is TRBV7-6, the J gene TRBJ1-1, with D uncertain. V lost 3 bases, J lost 4 bases, and 9 bases lay in between. Germline-derived CDR1 and CDR2 are SGHVS and FNYEAQ. The CDR3 length is 13 residues.

This clone was seen only a few times. The V gene is TRBV29-1, the J gene TRBJ2-7; 9 nucleotides agree with TRBD1. The V gene end was trimmed by 4 bases and the J gene end by 4 bases; junction bases not matched to a gene: 5. The CDR3 length is 13 residues. Germline-derived CDR1 and CDR2 are SQVTM and ANQGSEA. The CDR3 reads CSVGPGTGYEQYF. The CDR3 nucleotides read TGCAGCGTTGGGCCCGGGACAGGGTACGAGCAGTACTTC.

The rearrangement links TRBV5-1 to TRBJ1-1; 9 nucleotides agree with TRBD1. V lost 0 bases, J lost 5 bases, and 5 bases stayed unmatched. Germline loops: CDR1 SGHRS, CDR2 YFSETQ. The CDR3 runs 15 residues. The CDR3 region has the DNA TGCGCCAGCAGCTTGGCGGGACAGGGAGGGACTGAAGCTTTCTTT. Protein sequence: CASSLAGQGGTEAFF.

This clone was observed a few times. The genes are TRBV29-1 and TRBJ1-3; 9 bases match TRBD1. Germline V gene data show CDR1 as SQVTM and CDR2 as ANQGSEA. The CDR3 totals 15 residues. With 6 bases clipped from V and 2 bases from J, the junction kept 8 bases outside the gene matches. CDR3 region: CSVSSGTGTGNTIYF. The CDR3 DNA sequence: TGCAGCGTCTCCTCCGGGACAGGGACTGGAAACACCATATATTTT.

The gene calls are TRBV12-5 and TRBJ2-3; 12 bases map to TRBD2. Germline V gives CDR1 LGHNT, CDR2 FRNRAP. The length of the CDR3 is 16 residues. The junction had 6 bases not matched to a gene; V was cut back by 4 bases and J by 4 bases. The CDR3 loop is CASGSGLAGFSDTQYF. CDR3 DNA: TGTGCTAGTGGTTCTGGACTAGCGGGGTTTTCAGATACGCAGTATTTT.

This clone was counted once. This rearrangement joins TRBV5-8 to TRBJ2-3, with D maybe TRBD1 (6 bases). Germline V lookup: CDR1 SGHTS, CDR2 YDEGEE. V was cut by 0 bases and J by 1 base, with 9 bases left in between. The length of the CDR3 is 15 residues. CDR3 DNA: TGTGCCAGCAGCTTGGTTTCAGGGGGCACAGATACGCAGTATTTT. Protein sequence: CASSLVSGGTDTQYF.

The V call is TRBV15, the J call TRBJ1-2, with D uncertain. V was clipped by 1 base and J by 3 bases, with 18 bases between them. The germline CDR1 and CDR2 sequences are LNHNV and YYDKDF (reference sequence). This CDR3 region has 17 residues. Here the CDR3 reads CATSRVLTPGEHYGYTF. As DNA, the CDR3 is TGTGCCACCAGCAGAGTCCTAACGCCCGGGGAGCACTATGGCTACACCTTC.

The rearrangement joins TRBV5-1 to TRBJ2-1; 9 nucleotides line up with TRBD2. V shed 4 bases and J 8 bases; nucleotides not matched to a gene: 13. Germline V gene sequence: CDR1 SGHRS, CDR2 YFSETQ. The CDR3 totals 16 residues. CDR3 loop: CASSPYGQRGADEQFF. DNA for the CDR3: TGCGCCAGCAGCCCGTACGGTCAGCGGGGGGCCGATGAGCAGTTCTTC.

V is TRBV11-3 and J is TRBJ2-1; 7 bases map to TRBD1. This CDR3 contains 16 residues. V lost 0 bases to trimming and J lost 1 base; unmatched junction nucleotides: 3. Germline assignment: CDR1 SGHNT and CDR2 YENEEA. The CDR3 nucleotides read TGTGCCAGCAGCTTAGAGGTGACAGGGTCCTACAATGAGCAGTTCTTC. Encoded protein: CASSLEVTGSYNEQFF.

This clone was detected only a few times. The V gene is TRBV7-9, the J gene TRBJ1-6; TRBD1 matches 7 bases. Trimming cost V 2 bases and J 8 bases; bases outside gene matches: 3. CDR1 and CDR2 (germline): SEHNR, FQNEAQ (reference sequence). The CDR3 covers 14 residues. The CDR3 sequence is CASSLIQGYSPLHF. DNA of the CDR3: TGTGCCAGCAGCTTAATACAGGGGTATTCACCCCTCCACTTT.

The chain carries TRBV7-2 and TRBJ2-1; 8 bases match TRBD2. Losses at the gene ends were 4 bases for V and 7 bases for J; bases not matched to a gene: 15. This CDR3 region has 17 residues. Germline V gene lookup returns CDR1 SGHTA and CDR2 FQGNSA. CDR3 region: CASSSRGLALLGNEQFF. The CDR3 DNA reads as TGTGCCAGCAGCTCAAGAGGACTAGCCCTCTTAGGAAATGAGCAGTTCTTC.

The chain carries TRBV11-2 and TRBJ2-5; D is unresolved. V dropped 1 base and J dropped 4 bases, with 7 bases sitting between them. Germline CDR1 and CDR2: SGHAT and FQNNGV. The CDR3 loop spans 13 amino acids. The CDR3 region is CASSLGGRETQYF. DNA of the CDR3: TGTGCCAGCAGCTTAGGCGGCCGAGAGACCCAGTACTTC.

This clone was detected a few times. This chain uses TRBV7-6 with TRBJ2-3, with D hard to call. CDR3 length equals 15 residues. CDR1 is SGHVS and CDR2 is FNYEAQ in the germline V gene. V was clipped by 3 bases and J by 0 bases, with 10 bases between them. Written as DNA, the CDR3 is TGTGCCAGCAGCTTCTTTAGAGAAAGCACAGATACGCAGTATTTT. This encodes CASSFFRESTDTQYF. The variable domain in full, completed from reference TRBV7-6 and TRBJ2-3, reads GAGVSQSPRYKVTKRGQDVALRCDPISGHVSLYWYRQALGQGPEFLTYFNYEAQQDKSGLPNDRFSAERPEGSISTLTIQRTEQRDSAMYRCASSFFRESTDTQYFGPGTRLTVL.

The chain joins TRBV5-1 to TRBJ2-7; D may be TRBD2 (5 bases). Germline-derived CDR1 and CDR2 are SGHRS and YFSETQ. This CDR3 region has 13 residues. Trimming removed 1 base from V and 3 bases from J, with 8 bases in between. DNA for the CDR3: TGCGCCAGCAGCTTGACAGCGGACTACGAGCAGTACTTC. Translation gives CASSLTADYEQYF.

This chain uses TRBV7-2 with TRBJ2-7; 8 positions match TRBD2. CDR1 is SGHTA and CDR2 is FQGNSA in the germline V gene. There are 15 residues in the CDR3. The ends lost 4 bases at V and 3 bases at J; junction bases unmatched: 8. The chain's CDR3 is CASSYREGESYEQYF. The DNA for the CDR3 is TGTGCCAGCAGCTACCGGGAGGGAGAGAGCTACGAGCAGTACTTC.

The rearrangement uses TRBV5-1 and TRBJ2-1; the D gene is possibly TRBD1 (6 bases). The CDR3 consists of 13 residues. Germline CDR1 is SGHRS and CDR2 is YFSETQ. V was cut by 4 bases and J by 10 bases, with 15 bases left in between. CDR3 region: CASSDSSDREQFF. The CDR3 DNA reads TGCGCCAGCAGCGACTCGTCGGACAGAGAGCAGTTCTTC.

The J gene is TRBJ1-1, the V gene TRBV5-4; 8 nucleotides line up with TRBD1. This CDR3 has 16 amino acids. The germline V gene encodes CDR1 SGHNT and CDR2 YYREEE (reference sequence). The J segment lost 3 bases and the V segment lost 0 bases, leaving 7 bases of the junction unmatched. As DNA, the CDR3 is TGTGCCAGCAGCTTGGGGGCACAGGGGGGGGACACTGAAGCTTTCTTT. This codes for CASSLGAQGGDTEAFF.

The chain uses TRBV4-3 and TRBJ2-3; D remains unclear. CDR1 and CDR2 from the germline V gene are LGHNA and YSLEER. The CDR3 is 16 amino acids. With 1 base removed from V and 2 bases from J, the gap between germline ends came to 13 bases. The CDR3 loop reads CASSQALRGSTDTQYF. The CDR3 coding sequence is TGCGCCAGCAGCCAAGCGTTGCGAGGATCCACAGATACGCAGTATTTT.

This chain uses TRBV7-3 with TRBJ1-1; no reliable D call. This CDR3 is 16 amino acids long. Germline V gene data show CDR1 as SGHTA and CDR2 as FQGTGA. V lost 1 base to trimming and J lost 1 base, with 13 bases between them. The CDR3 DNA is TGTGCCAGCAGCTTAAACGCCGGGAGAGGGAACACTGAAGCTTTCTTT. Translating gives CASSLNAGRGNTEAFF.

The J gene is TRBJ1-6, the V gene TRBV4-1; 8 nucleotides align to TRBD1. The germline gives CDR1 MGHRA, CDR2 YSYEKL. The CDR3 runs 15 residues. The J segment lost 11 bases and the V segment lost 1 base, leaving 7 bases of the junction unmatched. The CDR3: CASSQGTGNFPPLHF. For the CDR3, the DNA is TGCGCCAGCAGCCAAGGGACAGGGAACTTCCCACCCCTCCACTTT.

This clone has a handful of counts. The chain combines TRBV5-5 with TRBJ2-6, with D tentatively TRBD1 (6 bases). The V gene's germline CDR1 is SGHKS and CDR2 YYEKEE (reference sequence). The V and J ends lost 4 bases and 0 bases respectively, with 17 bases between them. The CDR3 contains 18 residues. CDR3 in DNA: TGTGCCAGCAGCGACTACAGGGCTAGGGGCTCTGGGGCCAACGTCCTGACTTTC. It specifies CASSDYRARGSGANVLTF.

This rearrangement joins TRBV27 to TRBJ1-1; the D is unclear. Between the trimmed V and J ends, which lost 3 bases and 5 bases, there was a span of 7 bases. The CDR3 is made up of 12 amino acids. The V gene's germline CDR1 is MNHEY and CDR2 SMNVEV (reference sequence). The CDR3 sequence: CASSLAGTEAFF. The CDR3 DNA reads as TGTGCCAGCAGTTTGGCAGGAACTGAAGCTTTCTTT.

The chain couples TRBV7-2 to TRBJ2-7; 8 positions match TRBD1. V dropped 5 bases and J dropped 6; count of bases not matched to a gene: 15. Germline loops: CDR1 SGHTA, CDR2 FQGNSA. The CDR3 runs to 16 residues. CDR3 DNA sequence: TGTGCCAGCAGCCAACGGTACGGGACAGGTAATGCCGAGCAGTACTTC. Protein sequence: CASSQRYGTGNAEQYF.

The CDR3 sequence: CASRGWTGNYGYTF. CDR3 nucleotide sequence: TGTGCCAGCAGGGGGTGGACAGGGAACTATGGCTACACCTTC. This chain connects TRBV6-5 to TRBJ1-2; 8 positions match TRBD1. The germline gives CDR1 MNHEY, CDR2 SVGAGI. Trimming took 6 bases from V and 2 from J; bases not matched to a gene: 5. There are 14 residues in the CDR3.

This chain joins TRBV15 and TRBJ1-4; no firm D call. Trimming took 0 bases from V and 0 from J, leaving 11 bases between them. The CDR3 consists of 17 residues. Germline CDR1 reads LNHNV; CDR2 reads YYDKDF (reference sequence). The CDR3 sequence is CATSRELTSSTNEKLFF. CDR3 bases: TGTGCCACCAGCAGAGAATTGACAAGCTCAACTAATGAAAAACTGTTTTTT.

J is TRBJ2-5 and V is TRBV18, with TRBD1 matching 9 bases. The tail of the sequence fits TRBJ2-7 better, so the J call may be wrong. Germline V gives CDR1 KGHSH, CDR2 LQKENI. This CDR3 spans 15 amino acids. The DNA of the CDR3 is TGTGCCAGCTCACAACCGGGACAGGGTACCTACGAGCAGTACTTC. It is translated as CASSQPGQGTYEQYF.